These 13 T cell receptor beta chains originate from one sample sequenced in a study of cytomegalovirus exposure and HLA in healthy donors (TCRdb year 2017). To prepare the library, the immunoSEQ multiplex PCR assay was applied. For the multiplex PCR, a mixture combining 60 forward primers for TCR Vbeta segments and 13 reverse primers for TCR Jbeta segments was used. TCRdb took this table from immuneACCESS and kept in-frame rearrangements with V and J called. Such tables lack part of the clones; where checked against another copy, unresolved V genes explain under half of the gap, and the rest is unexplained. For this sample there are roughly 150,000 clones; about three quarters appear just once. About 0.66% of the sample is taken by the ten largest. Material for sequencing was PBMCs. These receptors originate from a male donor in good health and CMV-seronegative.

The V gene is TRBV27, the J gene TRBJ2-7; 7 nucleotides line up with TRBD1. Per the germline V gene, CDR1 is MNHEY and CDR2 is SMNVEV (reference sequence). J was trimmed by 4 bases and V by 5 bases; bases with no gene match: 8. There are 14 residues in the CDR3. The CDR3 nucleotides are TGTGCCAGCAGTCGGAACAGGGGACGGTACGAGCAGTACTTC. Translation gives CASSRNRGRYEQYF.

The table lists this clone with a count of one. The chain couples TRBV9 to TRBJ2-7; no definite D call. The CDR3 is 13 residues long. Trimming pared 2 bases from V and 0 bases from J, leaving 6 bases between. Germline CDR1 and CDR2: SGDLS and YYNGEE. In DNA form, the CDR3 reads TGTGCCAGCAGCGTTGGGCACTCCTACGAGCAGTACTTC. Translation: CASSVGHSYEQYF.

The rearrangement uses TRBV11-3 and TRBJ2-5; D may be TRBD2 (6 bases). The germline CDR1 and CDR2 sequences are SGHNT and YENEEA. The length of the CDR3 is 13 residues. Trimming removed 5 bases at V and 4 bases at J, with 11 bases between. This CDR3 is CASSPGGTETQYF. CDR3 bases: TGTGCCAGCAGCCCCGGAGGGACAGAGACCCAGTACTTC.

The chain links TRBV5-8 to TRBJ2-7, with 8 positions matching TRBD1. Germline loops: CDR1 SGHTS, CDR2 YDEGEE. J lost 2 bases, V lost 0 bases, and 10 bases had no gene match. The CDR3 totals 17 residues. CDR3 residues: CASSLAGVSDRAYEQYF. The CDR3 DNA follows: TGTGCCAGCAGCTTGGCCGGGGTCTCGGACAGGGCCTACGAGCAGTACTTC. The variable domain in full, completed from reference TRBV5-8 and TRBJ2-7, reads EAGVTQSPTHLIKTRGQQATLRCSPISGHTSVYWYQQALGLGLQFLLWYDEGEERNRGNFPPRFSGRQFPNYSSELNVNALELEDSALYLCASSLAGVSDRAYEQYFGPGTRLTVT.

There are a few counts of this clone. The V gene is TRBV5-1, the J gene TRBJ1-3, with 10 bases that match TRBD1. This CDR3 spans 16 amino acids. Germline V gives CDR1 SGHRS, CDR2 YFSETQ. V shed 0 bases, J shed 3 bases, and the junction held 3 bases outside the gene matches. The CDR3 is CASSLDGTGDGNTIYF. CDR3 DNA sequence: TGCGCCAGCAGCTTGGATGGGACAGGGGATGGAAACACCATATATTTT.

This sequence joins TRBV25-1 and TRBJ2-1; a possible D gene is TRBD1 (6 bases). Germline V gene lookup returns CDR1 MGHDK and CDR2 SYGVNS. V was cut by 4 bases and J by 8 bases, with 15 bases left in between. The CDR3 contains 14 residues. The CDR3 DNA reads as TGTGCCAGCAGTGGGCGGGCAGGGGCCGATGAGCAGTTCTTC. As protein: CASSGRAGADEQFF. Using reference TRBV25-1 and TRBJ2-1 for the parts outside the CDR3, the full variable domain is EADIYQTPRYLVIGTGKKITLECSQTMGHDKMYWYQQDPGMELHLIHYSYGVNSTEKGDLSSESTVSRIRTEHFPLTLESARPSHTSQYLCASSGRAGADEQFFGPGTRLTVL.

The rearrangement joins TRBV18 to TRBJ2-1; TRBD2 agrees at 11 bases. From germline, CDR1 is KGHSH and CDR2 LQKENI. This CDR3 is 15 amino acids long. The J segment lost 8 bases and the V segment lost 6 bases, leaving 9 bases of the junction unmatched. The CDR3 nucleotides are TGTGCCAGCTCCCTTACTAGCGGGAGTACGGATGAGCAGTTCTTC. This gives the protein CASSLTSGSTDEQFF.

The chain employs TRBV27 and TRBJ2-5; 15 positions match TRBD2. V lost 3 bases to trimming and J lost 7 bases; unmatched junction nucleotides: 15. The CDR3 runs 19 residues. Looked up from germline, CDR1 is MNHEY and CDR2 is SMNVEV (reference sequence). CDR3 coding DNA: TGTGCCAGCAGTTTGAGAGGGGGGACTAGCGGGGGGACTAAGGGGACCCAGTACTTC. It is translated as CASSLRGGTSGGTKGTQYF.

V and J are TRBV4-3 and TRBJ2-3, with TRBD2 matching over 9 bases. Trimming cost V 0 bases and J 5 bases; bases outside gene matches: 6. Germline CDR1 is LGHNA and CDR2 is YSLEER. The length of the CDR3 is 16 residues. The CDR3 reads CASSQDRSRGGDTQYF. The CDR3, as DNA: TGCGCCAGCAGCCAAGATCGTTCGCGGGGGGGAGATACGCAGTATTTT.

The rearrangement uses TRBV18 and TRBJ1-1; 8 positions agree with TRBD1. J lost 6 bases, V lost 4 bases, and 1 base had no gene match. The CDR3 loop spans 12 amino acids. Germline V lookup: CDR1 KGHSH, CDR2 LQKENI. CDR3 DNA sequence: TGTGCCAGCTCACAGACAGGGGCTGAAGCTTTCTTT. It specifies CASSQTGAEAFF.

In the case of this clone: At one end the junction does not follow the germline gene, possibly because of a read error. This sample includes further DNA sequences coding for the same CDR3. V gene TRBV11-3 combines with J gene TRBJ2-3; 7 bases map to TRBD2. Germline V CDR1 and CDR2: SGHNT, YENEEA. The length of the CDR3 is 13 residues. CDR3 DNA: TGCGCCAGCAGCCCCGGGGGGACAGATACGCAGTATTTT. Protein sequence: CASSPGGTDTQYF.

V gene TRBV30 combines with J gene TRBJ2-7; weak D call: TRBD1 (5 bases). Germline V gives CDR1 GTSNPN, CDR2 SVGIG (reference sequence). The V end was cut by 1 base, the J end by 0 bases, with 13 bases between. CDR3 length equals 15 residues. The CDR3 nucleotides read TGTGCCTGGAGTGAAGGGGCAGGAATCTCCTACGAGCAGTACTTC. Residues: CAWSEGAGISYEQYF.

The chain links TRBV20-1 to TRBJ2-4, with a tentative D call TRBD2 (6 bases). The germline V gene has CDR1 DFQATT and CDR2 SNEGSKA (reference sequence). The CDR3 length is 10 residues. V lost 3 bases and J 9 bases, leaving 6 bases between the germline ends. The CDR3 DNA reads as TGCAGTGCTAGCGGGGGCATTCAGTACTTC. It is translated as CSASGGIQYF.